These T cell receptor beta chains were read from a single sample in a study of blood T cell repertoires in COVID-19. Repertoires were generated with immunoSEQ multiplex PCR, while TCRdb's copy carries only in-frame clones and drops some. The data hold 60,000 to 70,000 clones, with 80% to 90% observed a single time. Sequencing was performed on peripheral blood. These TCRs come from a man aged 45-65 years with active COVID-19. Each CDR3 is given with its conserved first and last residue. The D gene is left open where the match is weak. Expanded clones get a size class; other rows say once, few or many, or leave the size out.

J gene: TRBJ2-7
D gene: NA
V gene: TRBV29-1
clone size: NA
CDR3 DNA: TGCAGCGTTGTTATGGACAAGTCCTACGAGCAGTACTTC
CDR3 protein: CSVVMDKSYEQYF

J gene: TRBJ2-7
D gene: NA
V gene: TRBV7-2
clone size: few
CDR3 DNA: TGTGCCAGCAGCTTAGTTTCATTCTACGAGCAGTACTTC
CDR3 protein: CASSLVSFYEQYF

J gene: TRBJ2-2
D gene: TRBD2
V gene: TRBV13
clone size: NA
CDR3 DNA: TGTGCCAGCAGCTTAGGCCTGTCGGGAGGTAACACCGGGGAGCTGTTTTTT
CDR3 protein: CASSLGLSGGNTGELFF

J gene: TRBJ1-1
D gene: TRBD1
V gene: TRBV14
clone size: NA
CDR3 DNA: TGTGCCAGCAGCCAACCGGGACAGGCCCCGAGCACTGAAGCTTTCTTT
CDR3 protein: CASSQPGQAPSTEAFF

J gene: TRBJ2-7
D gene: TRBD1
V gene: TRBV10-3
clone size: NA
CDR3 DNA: TGTGCCATCAGGGGGACAGTCGGGGAGCAGTACTTC
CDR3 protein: CAIRGTVGEQYF

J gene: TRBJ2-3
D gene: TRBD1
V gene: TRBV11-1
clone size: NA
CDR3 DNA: TGTGCCAGCAGCTTGGGACAGGGCCTGGGAGATACGCAGTATTTT
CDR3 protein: CASSLGQGLGDTQYF

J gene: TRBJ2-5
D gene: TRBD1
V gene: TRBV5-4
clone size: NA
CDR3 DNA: TGTGCCAGCAGCTTTGGACAGGGGCAAGAGACCCAGTACTTC
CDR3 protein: CASSFGQGQETQYF

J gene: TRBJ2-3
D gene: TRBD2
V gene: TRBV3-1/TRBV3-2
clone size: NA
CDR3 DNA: TGTGCCAGCAGCCAAGATAGAGCGGGGGCAGATACGCAGTATTTT
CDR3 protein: CASSQDRAGADTQYF

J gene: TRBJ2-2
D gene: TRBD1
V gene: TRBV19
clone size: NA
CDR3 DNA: TGTGCCAGTAGTCTCAGAAGGGACAGCACAAACACCGGGGAGCTGTTTTTT
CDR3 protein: CASSLRRDSTNTGELFF

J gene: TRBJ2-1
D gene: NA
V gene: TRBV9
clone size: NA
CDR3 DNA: TGTGCCAGCAGCGGCCAGGTGCGATGGTCCTACAATGAGCAGTTCTTC
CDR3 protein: CASSGQVRWSYNEQFF

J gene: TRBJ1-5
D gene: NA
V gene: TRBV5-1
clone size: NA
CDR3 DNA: TGCGCCAGCAGCTTGAACGGCGGGAGCAATCAGCCCCAGCATTTT
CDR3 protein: CASSLNGGSNQPQHF

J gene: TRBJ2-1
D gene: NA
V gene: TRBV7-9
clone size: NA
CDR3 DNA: TGTGCCAGCAGCTTATACGGGCTAGCCCATGAGCAGTTCTTC
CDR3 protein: CASSLYGLAHEQFF

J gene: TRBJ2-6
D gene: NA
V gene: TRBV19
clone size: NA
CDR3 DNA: TGTGCCAGTAGTATAGATCTTACGGCCGGGTTTAGGGCCAACGTCCTGACTTTC
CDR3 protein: CASSIDLTAGFRANVLTF

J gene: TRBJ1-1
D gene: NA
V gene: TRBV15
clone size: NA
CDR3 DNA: TGTGCCACCAGCAGAGATCACCCGGGGGTGAACACTGAAGCTTTCTTT
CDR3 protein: CATSRDHPGVNTEAFF

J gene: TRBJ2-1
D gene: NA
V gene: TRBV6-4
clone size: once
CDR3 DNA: TGTGCCAGCAGTTTAGACGCGGACTACAATGAGCAGTTCTTC
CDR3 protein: CASSLDADYNEQFF

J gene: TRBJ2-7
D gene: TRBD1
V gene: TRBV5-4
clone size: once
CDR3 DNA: TGTGCCAGCAGCCCACGGGGACAGGGAGGCGAGCAGTACTTC
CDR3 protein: CASSPRGQGGEQYF

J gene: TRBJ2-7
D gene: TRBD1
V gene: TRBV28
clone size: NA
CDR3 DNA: TGTGCCAGCAGTTCATTAGGGACAGCGTCCTACGAGCAGTACTTC
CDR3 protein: CASSSLGTASYEQYF

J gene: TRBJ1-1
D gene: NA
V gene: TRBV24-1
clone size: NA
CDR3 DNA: TGTGCCACCAGCGCAACAGGGTACACTGAAGCTTTCTTT
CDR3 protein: CATSATGYTEAFF

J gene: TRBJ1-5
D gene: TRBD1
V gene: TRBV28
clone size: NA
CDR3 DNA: TGTGCCAGCAAAGGAACAGGGGGGCAGCCCCAGCATTTT
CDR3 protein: CASKGTGGQPQHF

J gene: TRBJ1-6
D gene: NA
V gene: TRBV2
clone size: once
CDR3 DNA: TGTGCCAGCCAGGGTGCCATCTCCTATAATTCACCCCTCCACTTT
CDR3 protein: CASQGAISYNSPLHF

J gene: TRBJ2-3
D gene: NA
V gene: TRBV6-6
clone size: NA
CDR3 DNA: TGTGCCAGCAGTCCCCCGGGAAACACAGATACGCAGTATTTT
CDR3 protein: CASSPPGNTDTQYF

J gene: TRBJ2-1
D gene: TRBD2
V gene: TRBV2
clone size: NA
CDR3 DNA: TGTGCCAGCACCGGTCAAAGCGGGGGTAATGAGCAGTTCTTC
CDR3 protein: CASTGQSGGNEQFF

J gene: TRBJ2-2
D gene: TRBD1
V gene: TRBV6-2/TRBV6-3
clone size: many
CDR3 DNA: TGTGCCAGCAGCCAGGGACAGAGGGAAACCGGGGAGCTGTTTTTT
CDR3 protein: CASSQGQRETGELFF

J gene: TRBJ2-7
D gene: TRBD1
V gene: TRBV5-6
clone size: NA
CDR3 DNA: TGTGCCAGCAGCCCGGGGACAGGGAGGATCTACGAGCAGTACTTC
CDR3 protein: CASSPGTGRIYEQYF